One and the same sample provided the 9 T cell receptor beta chains below, sequenced in a study of cytomegalovirus exposure and HLA in healthy donors. The primer mix had 60 Vbeta and 13 Jbeta primers. The data were produced by immunoSEQ multiplex PCR, yet TCRdb's version contains in-frame clones alone and is incomplete. The table includes 200,000 to 250,000 clones, over 65% detected once. The sequenced material came from PBMCs. Every receptor here comes from a middle-aged man in good health and CMV-seronegative.

The chain couples TRBV19 to TRBJ2-1, with 12 bases identical to TRBD2. Germline CDR1 and CDR2: LNHDA and SQIVND (reference sequence). The CDR3 loop spans 16 amino acids. The V gene end was trimmed by 6 bases and the J gene end by 7 bases; junction bases not matched to a gene: 10. The CDR3 sequence: CASSSSSGRAWNEQFF. CDR3 nucleotide sequence: TGTGCCAGTAGCTCCTCTAGCGGGAGGGCCTGGAATGAGCAGTTCTTC.

The J gene is TRBJ2-1, the V gene TRBV29-1; D possibly corresponds to TRBD1 (6 bases). V lost 7 bases and J 11 bases, leaving 12 bases between the germline ends. This CDR3 is built from 10 residues. Germline-derived CDR1 and CDR2 are SQVTM and ANQGSEA. The chain's CDR3 is CSGLRGKQFF. The CDR3 nucleotides are TGCAGCGGCCTGAGGGGGAAGCAGTTCTTC.

The J gene is TRBJ2-7, the V gene TRBV7-9, with 9 nucleotides matching TRBD2. The ends lost 4 bases at V and 0 bases at J; junction bases unmatched: 10. This CDR3 has 17 amino acids. CDR1 and CDR2 from the germline V gene are SEHNR and FQNEAQ (reference sequence). CDR3 protein: CASSSPLSGGYSYEQYF. The DNA for the CDR3 is TGTGCCAGCAGCTCCCCACTAAGCGGGGGGTACTCCTACGAGCAGTACTTC. Using reference TRBV7-9 and TRBJ2-7 for the parts outside the CDR3, the full variable domain is DTGVSQNPRHKITKRGQNVTFRCDPISEHNRLYWYRQTLGQGPEFLTYFQNEAQLEKSRLLSDRFSAERPKGSFSTLEIQRTEQGDSAMYLCASSSPLSGGYSYEQYFGPGTRLTVT.

This rearrangement joins TRBV5-1 to TRBJ2-5, with 7 bases matching TRBD1. This CDR3 is 14 amino acids long. The V gene's germline CDR1 is SGHRS and CDR2 YFSETQ. Unmatched junction bases numbered 8, after V lost 4 bases and J lost 5 bases. CDR3 DNA sequence: TGCGCCAGCAGCCCCCGGACAGGTCCGGAGACCCAGTACTTC. This encodes CASSPRTGPETQYF.

The rearrangement links TRBV19 to TRBJ1-3, with TRBD1 identical over 8 bases. The CDR3 spans 14 residues. Germline V CDR1 and CDR2: LNHDA, SQIVND (reference sequence). V was pared by 8 bases and J by 4 bases, with 7 bases of the junction left unmatched. The CDR3 nucleotides are TGTGCCAGTGGAAGACAGGGGATGGGAAACACCATATATTTT. This encodes CASGRQGMGNTIYF.

The chain links TRBV6-1 to TRBJ2-5, with 12 bases fitting TRBD2. V gave up 3 bases and J gave up 2 bases; unmatched junction bases: 4. CDR1 and CDR2 from the germline V gene are MNHNS and SASEGT. The CDR3 is 16 residues long. Written as DNA, the CDR3 is TGTGCCAGCAGTGACCTAGCGGGGGGGGGTCAAGAGACCCAGTACTTC. Its translation is CASSDLAGGGQETQYF.

This clone came up a few times. The chain uses TRBV9 and TRBJ2-7, with TRBD1 matching over 8 bases. Germline assignment: CDR1 SGDLS and CDR2 YYNGEE. The V gene end was trimmed by 4 bases and the J gene end by 3 bases; junction bases not matched to a gene: 3. This CDR3 is 13 amino acids long. CDR3 protein: CASSLTGGYEQYF. The CDR3 DNA sequence: TGTGCCAGCAGCCTCACAGGGGGCTACGAGCAGTACTTC.

V is TRBV7-6 and J is TRBJ1-1; possible D gene TRBD1, 5 bases. Germline V lookup: CDR1 SGHVS, CDR2 FNYEAQ. The CDR3 loop spans 15 amino acids. V was trimmed by 5 bases and J by 5 bases, leaving 18 bases between them. This CDR3 is CASSPASGGRTEAFF. The CDR3 coding sequence is TGTGCCAGCAGCCCAGCCTCCGGGGGGAGGACTGAAGCTTTCTTT.

V usage is TRBV9 and J usage is TRBJ2-3, with TRBD2 matching 11 bases. With 5 bases clipped from V and 5 bases from J, the junction kept 7 bases outside the gene matches. Germline V gives CDR1 SGDLS, CDR2 YYNGEE. This CDR3 region has 15 residues. This chain's CDR3 is CASSASGLAGDTQYF. CDR3 nucleotide sequence: TGTGCCAGCAGTGCCTCCGGACTAGCGGGAGATACGCAGTATTTT.